This T cell receptor (beta chain) was retrieved from a study of control samples from healthy donors and cancer patients. This CDR3 is built from 15 residues. From germline, CDR1 is SEHNR and CDR2 FQNEAQ (reference sequence). V shed 2 bases and J shed 2 bases, with 12 bases lying between them. Produced via immunoSEQ multiplex PCR; TCRdb's table is partial and in-frame only. The profile covers around 120,000 clones, with over 75% appearing a single time and less than 1.5% taken by the ten largest. Sequencing input: PBMCs. The chain has TRBV7-9 and TRBJ2-5; D perhaps matches TRBD1 (5 bases). This receptor was identified in a woman between 50 and 59 years old with colorectal cancer. CDR3: CASSLLAGRQETQYF. CDR3 bases: TGTGCCAGCAGCTTACTGGCAGGGCGGCAAGAGACCCAGTACTTC.